This TCR beta chain emerged from a study of blood T cells in healthy people across ages. Study-level points and caveats: Relative to aged donors, long-lived donors carried more naive CD4+ cells and displayed higher diversity.

The germline V gene encodes CDR1 SGHVS and CDR2 FNYEAQ. This CDR3 is built from 16 residues. V was pared by 1 base and J by 0 bases, with 10 bases between. This clonotype was counted between two and nine times. Its matching antigen is unknown. A second roughly 7 to 12 cycle PCR used barcoded and J-beta primers. TCRdb re-called the 5' RACE reads with MiXCR, one entry per CDR3 protein. The sample carries approximately 1.5 million distinct CDR3 sequences, roughly 43% recorded once. The gene calls are TRBV7-6 and TRBJ1-5; tentative D call: TRBD1 (5 bases). The source of this sequence is a woman aged 18-29 years in good health. The specimen sequenced was blood. The CDR3 sequence: CASSLGQGNSNQPQHF. Written as DNA, the CDR3 is TGTGCCAGCAGCTTAGGGCAGGGAAATAGCAATCAGCCCCAGCATTTT.